This passage covers 3 T cell receptor beta chains from one sample sequenced in a study of PD-1 blockade in classical Hodgkin lymphoma. Every patient was affected by relapse after autologous stem cell transplantation, while exposure to brentuximab vedotin was not uniform. Repertoires were generated with immunoSEQ multiplex PCR, while TCRdb's copy carries only in-frame clones and drops some. The data show some 30,000 clones, over 55% seen once. The input for sequencing was peripheral blood mononuclear cells (PBMCs), taken before the second cycle of nivolumab. The receptors were gathered from a human donor with classical Hodgkin lymphoma.

The genes are TRBV5-1 and TRBJ1-1; TRBD1 aligns across 7 bases. This CDR3 region has 17 residues. CDR1 and CDR2 (germline): SGHRS, YFSETQ. V gave up 3 bases and J gave up 8 bases; unmatched junction bases: 19. In DNA, the CDR3 is TGCGCCAGCAGCTCAACAGACAGGGTTGGACGTCACTTAGAAGCTTTCTTT. Amino acid sequence: CASSSTDRVGRHLEAFF.

This clone has only a few counts. The V call is TRBV6-1, the J call TRBJ1-3, with D hard to call. With 1 base removed from V and 2 bases from J, the gap between germline ends came to 6 bases. CDR3 size: 14 residues. Per the germline V gene, CDR1 is MNHNS and CDR2 is SASEGT. CDR3 amino acids: CASSEEGAGNTIYF. CDR3 in DNA: TGTGCCAGCAGTGAAGAGGGAGCTGGAAACACCATATATTTT.

J is TRBJ1-2 and V is TRBV7-9; D might be TRBD1 (5 bases). The CDR3 is 17 amino acids. CDR1 is SEHNR, CDR2 FQNEAQ, per germline (reference sequence). Trimming stripped 0 bases from V and 0 bases from J, with 14 bases between. CDR3 loop: CASSLAGLTPANYGYTF. The DNA for the CDR3 is TGTGCCAGCAGCTTAGCGGGACTGACGCCAGCTAACTATGGCTACACCTTC.